Shown below are 19 T cell receptor beta chains from a single sample sequenced in a study of breast tumors, draining lymph nodes, adjacent tissues. TCRdb ran MiXCR on the multiplex PCR reads and lists one entry per CDR3 protein. The sample lists some 85,000 distinct CDR3 sequences, approximately 31% occurring once. The lymph nodes were axillary draining lymph nodes from breast cancer patients. Sequenced sample: axillary lymph node tissue. The source of these receptors is a female donor with breast cancer. Some clones in this sample may be carry-over from other donors' samples.

In this sample, this clonotype turned up many times. The rearrangement uses TRBV2 and TRBJ1-5; the D is unclear. In germline, CDR1 is SNHLY, CDR2 FYNNEI. V lost 3 bases and J 1 base, leaving 10 bases between the germline ends. The CDR3 covers 15 residues. The DNA of the CDR3 is TGTGCCAGCAGTGATAGTTCGTCGAGCAATCAGCCCCAGCATTTT. Residues: CASSDSSSSNQPQHF.

There are many counts of this clonotype. The V call is TRBV15, the J call TRBJ2-3, with D unclear. The CDR3 extends over 13 amino acids. Germline V gene sequence: CDR1 LNHNV, CDR2 YYDKDF (reference sequence). The CDR3 loop is CASRGKGTDTQYF. CDR3 nucleotide sequence: TGTGCGTCTCGAGGCAAAGGCACAGATACGCAGTATTTT.

A remark on this clonotype: Here the CDR3 omits its conserved ending phenylalanine or tryptophan, so a read error is the likely source. It is unclear where the CDR3 begins or ends on the DNA, so no DNA is shown, and the CDR3 is as TCRdb lists it. This chain links TRBV7-9 with TRBJ2-5; the table's D call of TRBD2 was not tested on the DNA. The CDR3 is 9 residues long, counting both termini. Per the germline V gene, CDR1 is SEHNR and CDR2 is FQNEAQ (reference sequence). CDR3: CASRDSLSY.

This clonotype was observed at least ten times. The rearrangement joins TRBV19 to TRBJ1-4, with D perhaps matching TRBD1 (5 bases). Trimming shortened V by 6 bases and J by 11 bases, and 13 bases separated the two germline ends. This CDR3 is 12 amino acids long. Germline V gene data show CDR1 as LNHDA and CDR2 as SQIVND (reference sequence). The CDR3 spells CASSSRGWKLFF. Here the CDR3 DNA reads TGTGCCAGTAGCTCTCGGGGGTGGAAACTGTTTTTT.

In regard to this clonotype: A much larger clone is a single base away; this may be a read error. The chain combines TRBV3-1 with TRBJ1-5; the D is unclear. Trimming removed 7 bases at V and 2 bases at J, with 15 bases between. The CDR3 sequence is 15 residues long. From germline, CDR1 is LGHDT and CDR2 YNNKEL (reference sequence). The CDR3 bases are TGTGCCAGCAACCGAAGCCCGACTGGCAATCAGCCCCAGCATTTT. As protein: CASNRSPTGNQPQHF.

Worth noting for this clonotype: Germline is not matched at one junction end, which may reflect a read error. The rearrangement links TRBV6-5 to TRBJ1-5, with TRBD1 matching over 8 bases. Looked up from germline, CDR1 is MNHEY and CDR2 is SVGAGI. CDR3 size: 16 residues. The CDR3 DNA reads as TGTGCCATCAGTCACGAAGGGACAGGCCTCAATCAGCCCCAGCATTTT. As protein: CAISHEGTGLNQPQHF.

The chain carries TRBV12-3 or TRBV12-4 and TRBJ1-6; D gene ambiguous. V was pared by 1 base and J by 14 bases, with 18 bases between. The CDR3 consists of 15 residues. In DNA form, the CDR3 reads TGTGCCAGCAGTTTAGATACGGGAGGGATGGGCTCCCTCCACTTT. Residues: CASSLDTGGMGSLHF.

This clonotype was seen repeatedly, ten times or more. The J gene is TRBJ1-5, the V gene TRBV2; a weak D match, TRBD1 (6 bases). The CDR3 is made up of 14 amino acids. V was shortened by 6 bases and J by 7 bases, with 16 bases between the two germline ends. CDR1 and CDR2 from the germline V gene are SNHLY and FYNNEI. CDR3 sequence: CASRREQGGQPQHF. In DNA, the CDR3 is TGTGCCAGCAGGCGGGAACAGGGAGGGCAGCCCCAGCATTTT. The whole variable domain, filled in from reference TRBV2 and TRBJ1-5, reads EPEVTQTPSHQVTQMGQEVILRCVPISNHLYFYWYRQILGQKVEFLVSFYNNEISEKSEIFDDQFSVERPDGSNFTLKIRSTKLEDSAMYFCASRREQGGQPQHFGDGTRLSIL.

Note on this clonotype: A read error may produce the germline difference seen at one junction end. The chain combines TRBV7-9 with TRBJ1-1; D is undetermined. This CDR3 has 16 residues. Germline V CDR1 and CDR2: SEHNR, FQNEAQ (reference sequence). CDR3 coding DNA: TGTGCCAGCAGCTTAGGGGTCCTCTTCTCGGGAACTGGAGCTTTCTTT. The encoded protein is CASSLGVLFSGTGAFF. The full variable domain, completed using reference TRBV7-9 and TRBJ1-1, is DTGVSQNPRHKITKRGQNVTFRCDPISEHNRLYWYRQTLGQGPEFLTYFQNEAQLEKSRLLSDRFSAERPKGSFSTLEIQRTEQGDSAMYLCASSLGVLFSGTGAFFGQGTRLTVV.

This clonotype was observed at least ten times. The chain combines TRBV20-1 with TRBJ2-6; D is unresolved. The germline V and J ends were trimmed by 0 bases and 1 base, with 13 bases remaining between them. This CDR3 has 17 amino acids. The germline CDR1 and CDR2 sequences are DFQATT and SNEGSKA (reference sequence). CDR3 loop: CSARDRTDRSGANVLTF. The CDR3 coding sequence is TGCAGTGCTAGAGATAGGACGGACCGATCTGGGGCCAACGTCCTGACTTTC.

This clonotype was seen repeatedly, ten times or more. The V gene is TRBV6-2 or TRBV6-3, the J gene TRBJ2-4; 9 positions agree with TRBD2. Germline CDR1 MNHEY, CDR2 SVGEGT. With V trimmed by 6 bases and J by 3 bases, 0 bases remained unmatched. The CDR3 contains 13 residues. The CDR3: CASRLAGKNIQYF. The CDR3, as DNA: TGTGCCAGCAGACTAGCGGGCAAAAACATTCAGTACTTC.

The table lists this clonotype with a count of one. This chain links TRBV7-9 with TRBJ2-5; TRBD1 aligns across 11 bases. The junction had 8 bases not matched to a gene; V was cut back by 1 base and J by 4 bases. CDR3 size: 17 residues. CDR1 and CDR2 from the germline V gene are SEHNR and FQNEAQ (reference sequence). Here the CDR3 DNA reads TGTGCCAGCAGCTTAGTGATGGGGGGACAGGGGGGAGAGACCCAGTACTTC. It encodes CASSLVMGGQGGETQYF.

This clonotype was picked up many times. This chain connects TRBV20-1 to TRBJ2-1; 11 nucleotides agree with TRBD2. CDR3 size: 16 residues. Trimming removed 6 bases from V and 9 bases from J; junction bases left unmatched: 16. The germline CDR1 and CDR2 sequences are DFQATT and SNEGSKA (reference sequence). The CDR3 loop is CSATPSGRPGRGEQFF. CDR3 in DNA: TGCAGTGCCACCCCTAGCGGGAGGCCCGGCCGGGGTGAGCAGTTCTTC.

This clonotype came up many times. The chain has TRBV30 and TRBJ1-5, with 10 positions matching TRBD1. Losses at the gene ends were 4 bases for V and 4 bases for J; bases not matched to a gene: 7. The CDR3 is made up of 15 amino acids. Germline V CDR1 and CDR2: GTSNPN, SVGIG (reference sequence). The CDR3 here is CAWTGGQGWNQPQHF. CDR3 DNA: TGTGCCTGGACCGGGGGACAGGGGTGGAATCAGCCCCAGCATTTT.

To note about this clonotype: The conserved closing phenylalanine or tryptophan is absent in this CDR3, likely reflecting a read error. The rearrangement links TRBV7-2 to TRBJ2-5, with D possibly matching TRBD1 (5 bases). CDR1 is SGHTA, CDR2 FQGNSA, per germline. This CDR3 region has 14 residues. CDR3 loop: CAGSLTTAQETQYL. Here the CDR3 DNA reads TGTGCCGGCAGCTTAACGACAGCCCAAGAGACCCAGTACCTC.

In the case of this clonotype: Given a much more abundant clone one base away, this may be a read error. The V call is TRBV7-9, the J call TRBJ2-7; TRBD2 agrees at 10 bases. The germline V gene encodes CDR1 SEHNR and CDR2 FQNEAQ (reference sequence). The length of the CDR3 is 17 residues. V lost 5 bases to trimming and J lost 8 bases; unmatched junction nucleotides: 18. The CDR3 protein is CASSPETFLAGVYQQYF. The DNA of the CDR3 is TGTGCCAGCAGCCCCGAGACGTTTCTAGCGGGAGTTTACCAGCAGTACTTC.

This clonotype was counted ten times or more. The chain recombines TRBV15 with TRBJ2-1; 8 positions agree with TRBD1. There are 16 residues in the CDR3. V was pared by 0 bases and J by 8 bases, with 9 bases of the junction left unmatched. Germline CDR1 and CDR2: LNHNV and YYDKDF (reference sequence). The CDR3 nucleotides are TGTGCCACCAGCAGAGATCTTGAGCAGGGGGCCCATGAGCAGTTCTTC. Its protein is CATSRDLEQGAHEQFF.

CDR3 in DNA: TGTGCCAGCAGAGATGACAGGCGTAGCAATCAGCCCCAGCATTTT. Protein product: CASRDDRRSNQPQHF. The chain uses TRBV6-6 and TRBJ1-5; a possible D gene is TRBD1 (6 bases). V lost 6 bases and J lost 0, with 12 bases in between. CDR3 length equals 15 residues. Germline-derived CDR1 and CDR2 are MNHNY and SVGAGI (reference sequence).

In regard to this clonotype: At one end the junction does not follow the germline gene, possibly because of a read error. The chain combines TRBV30 with TRBJ1-6; 7 nucleotides match TRBD1. The CDR3 runs 15 residues. Per the germline V gene, CDR1 is GTSNPN and CDR2 is SVGIG (reference sequence). The CDR3 here is CARRQGQRSNSPLHF. DNA of the CDR3: TGTGCCCGGAGGCAGGGACAGAGATCTAATTCACCCCTGCACTTT.